This is a list of T cell receptor beta chains from one sample in a study of technical replicates of blood from several donors. Profiled with immunoSEQ multiplex PCR; TCRdb holds only in-frame clones, not every one. The sample records about 75,000 clones, roughly nine tenths being singletons. Sequencing was carried out using T cells isolated from PBMCs. The receptors shown here come from a human donor in good health. Some clones in this sample may be carry-over from other donors' samples. Both conserved end residues are part of each CDR3. D genes are given only for firm matches. Size is omitted from some rows. Given values are once, few, many or a class for expanded clones.

.,.,TRBV6-6,TRBJ1-4,TGTGCCAGCAGTAAACAGGGTGGAGATGAAAAACTGTTTTTT,CASSKQGGDEKLFF
.,.,TRBV28,TRBJ2-7,TGTGCCAGCAGCGAGCTCCGGACTCGTACCTCCTACGAGCAGTACTTC,CASSELRTRTSYEQYF
.,.,TRBV11-2,TRBJ2-3,TGTGCCAGCAGCACAGGGACCCCGACGAAAGATACGCAGTATTTT,CASSTGTPTKDTQYF
.,.,TRBV28,TRBJ2-1,TGTGCCAGCAGTTTCTTATACCGGGAGCAGTTCTTC,CASSFLYREQFF
TRBD1,.,TRBV2,TRBJ2-7,TGTGCCAGCAGTGACCCGGGACAGGGGCCCCACGAGCAGTACTTC,CASSDPGQGPHEQYF
.,.,TRBV5-1,TRBJ2-3,TGCGCCAGCAGTCCGAGGCCGGCCGAGCGAGACACAGATACGCAGTATTTT,CASSPRPAERDTDTQYF
.,.,TRBV27,TRBJ2-7,TGTGCCAGCAGTTCAGTCCGAACCTACGAGCAGTACTTC,CASSSVRTYEQYF
TRBD1,.,TRBV5-1,TRBJ2-4,TGCGCCAGCAGCTCGATCAGCAGGGGGTTAGTGAACATTCAGTACTTC,CASSSISRGLVNIQYF
.,once,TRBV29-1,TRBJ2-1,TGCAGCGTTGCAGGTTACAATGAGCAGTTCTTC,CSVAGYNEQFF
.,.,TRBV18,TRBJ2-5,TGTGCCAGCTCACCACTGGAGGAGACCCAGTACTTC,CASSPLEETQYF
TRBD2,.,TRBV9,TRBJ2-1,TGTGCCAGCAGCAAAAGTGGGGACTACTACAATGAGCAGTTCTTC,CASSKSGDYYNEQFF
.,.,TRBV27,TRBJ1-5,TGTGCCAGCAGTTTGGGCAGCAATCAGCCCCAGCATTTT,CASSLGSNQPQHF
.,.,TRBV27,TRBJ2-7,TGTGCCAGCAGTTTATTGGGCCCGTACGAGCAGTACTTC,CASSLLGPYEQYF
.,.,TRBV6-5,TRBJ2-5,TGTGCCAGTCATGGTAGCTCCCGAGAGACCCAGTACTTC,CASHGSSRETQYF
TRBD1,few,TRBV19,TRBJ1-5,TGTGCCAGTAGATTTAGAGGACAGGGATACAATCAGCCCCAGCATTTT,CASRFRGQGYNQPQHF
.,.,TRBV6-1,TRBJ2-2,TGTGCCAGCAGTGATTTTCGCGCCGGGGAGCTGTTTTTT,CASSDFRAGELFF
.,.,TRBV9,TRBJ1-1,TGTGCCAGCAGCGTAGGGGACTCGACTGAAGCTTTCTTT,CASSVGDSTEAFF
.,.,TRBV4-2,TRBJ2-2,TGTGCCAGCAGCCAAGAAGGGGGTTGGCAGAACACCGGGGAGCTGTTTTTT,CASSQEGGWQNTGELFF
.,.,TRBV15,TRBJ1-4,TGTGCCCTGTTGGGGCCCTGGGAGGGTGAAAAACTGTTTTTT,CALLGPWEGEKLFF
.,.,TRBV4-1,TRBJ2-7,TGCGCCAGCAGCCCGTATTCAGCCTACGAGCAGTACTTC,CASSPYSAYEQYF
TRBD2,.,TRBV14,TRBJ2-1,TGTGCCAGCAGCCAGCGGACTAGCGCCTACAATGAGCAGTTCTTC,CASSQRTSAYNEQFF
.,.,TRBV29-1,TRBJ1-5,TGCAGCGTTGAAGGACAGGACGATCAGCCCCAGCATTTT,CSVEGQDDQPQHF
TRBD2,once,TRBV2,TRBJ2-3,TGTGCCAGCCGTCGGGGGGAGGGGGATACGCAGTATTTT,CASRRGEGDTQYF
TRBD1,.,TRBV7-3,TRBJ2-3,TGTGCCAGCAGCCGGAGCGGGACAGGGGTGGGAGATACGCAGTATTTT,CASSRSGTGVGDTQYF
TRBD1,.,TRBV5-1,TRBJ2-1,TGCGCCAGCAGCACAGGGGGCAACGGGGATGAGCAGTTCTTC,CASSTGGNGDEQFF